The 24 T cell receptor beta chains given below trace back to one sample, sequenced in a study of Ad26.COV2.S vaccination and SARS-CoV-2 variants. Noted treatment: around 19 received Ad26.COV2.S at low or high dose, single or two shots; roughly five received placebo; per-sample allocation not given. Sampling occurred on day 63 after the first vaccine or placebo injection. TCRdb's copy holds only in-frame clones and misses some; the assay was immunoSEQ multiplex PCR. Among roughly 380,000 clones listed, 85% to 90% were seen once. The specimen was peripheral blood, collected in a trial of Ad26.COV2.S vaccine versus placebo. The receptor set was obtained from a person between 18 and 65 years old who received the Ad26.COV2.S COVID-19 vaccine or a placebo.

This chain links TRBV24-1 with TRBJ1-1; D gene uncertain. V shed 6 bases and J shed 4 bases, with 11 bases lying between them. Germline loops: CDR1 KGHDR, CDR2 SFDVKD. This CDR3 has 13 amino acids. The CDR3 spells CATSRAGITEAFF. The CDR3, as DNA: TGTGCCACCAGTCGAGCGGGGATCACTGAAGCTTTCTTT.

The chain uses TRBV9 and TRBJ1-1; D is perhaps TRBD1 (5 bases). Germline V gene data show CDR1 as SGDLS and CDR2 as YYNGEE. V lost 4 bases, J lost 0 bases, and 16 bases lay in between. The CDR3 loop spans 16 amino acids. This chain's CDR3 is CASSPVGGRMNTEAFF. For the CDR3, the DNA is TGTGCCAGCAGCCCGGTGGGGGGTAGAATGAACACTGAAGCTTTCTTT. Full variable domain (missing parts from reference TRBV9 and TRBJ1-1): DSGVTQTPKHLITATGQRVTLRCSPRSGDLSVYWYQQSLDQGLQFLIQYYNGEERAKGNILERFSAQQFPDLHSELNLSSLELGDSALYFCASSPVGGRMNTEAFFGQGTRLTVV.

This chain connects TRBV7-9 to TRBJ2-2; 7 bases align to TRBD1. Germline values: CDR1 SEHNR, CDR2 FQNEAQ (reference sequence). This CDR3 region has 14 residues. Germline trimming cut 6 bases from V and 3 bases from J; bases unmatched to any gene: 4. Here the CDR3 DNA reads TGTGCCAGCAGGCGACAGGGTGACACCGGGGAGCTGTTTTTT. This translates into CASRRQGDTGELFF.

This clone was picked up a small number of times. The gene calls are TRBV27 and TRBJ1-3; D remains unclear. V lost 8 bases, J lost 0 bases, and 8 bases lay in between. The CDR3 has 13 residues. CDR1 MNHEY and CDR2 SMNVEV come from the germline V gene (reference sequence). The CDR3 protein is CASGLRSGNTIYF. CDR3 sequence (DNA): TGTGCCAGCGGACTGCGCTCTGGAAACACCATATATTTT.

The chain couples TRBV7-2 to TRBJ2-3; no clear D gene. CDR1 is SGHTA and CDR2 is FQGNSA in the germline V gene. Trimming removed 1 base from V and 1 base from J, with 9 bases in between. This CDR3 has 15 residues. The CDR3 reads CASSLDPAGTDTQYF. CDR3 in DNA: TGTGCCAGCAGCTTAGATCCGGCAGGCACAGATACGCAGTATTTT.

The chain recombines TRBV7-3 with TRBJ1-1; TRBD1 matches 7 bases. Germline CDR1 SGHTA, CDR2 FQGTGA. This CDR3 region has 14 residues. With 1 base clipped from V and 6 bases from J, the junction kept 5 bases outside the gene matches. The CDR3 nucleotides read TGTGCCAGCAGCTTAAAAGGAGGGACAGCTGAAGCTTTCTTT. As protein: CASSLKGGTAEAFF.

The V gene is TRBV2, the J gene TRBJ1-3, with D uncertain. The V and J ends lost 5 bases and 2 bases respectively, with 7 bases between them. The CDR3 contains 13 residues. Germline V gives CDR1 SNHLY, CDR2 FYNNEI. The CDR3 loop reads CASSRNTGNTIYF. The CDR3 DNA reads TGTGCCAGCAGTCGTAATACTGGAAACACCATATATTTT.

This chain uses TRBV12-3 or TRBV12-4 with TRBJ2-5; unclear D gene. The CDR3 loop spans 13 amino acids. V lost 3 bases and J 5 bases, leaving 10 bases between the germline ends. The CDR3 nucleotides read TGTGCCAGCAGTTTTGGTACGCTGGAGACCCAGTACTTC. Encoded protein: CASSFGTLETQYF.

The chain employs TRBV27 and TRBJ1-5; a weak D match, TRBD1 (6 bases). The CDR3 is 20 amino acids. The germline V and J ends were trimmed by 7 bases and 4 bases, with 32 bases remaining between them. Looked up from germline, CDR1 is MNHEY and CDR2 is SMNVEV (reference sequence). The CDR3 nucleotides read TGTGCCAGCATACCGTTTACAGGGTTCCTTGGGCTCCGGGGAAATCAGCCCCAGCATTTT. Amino acids: CASIPFTGFLGLRGNQPQHF.

The gene calls are TRBV27 and TRBJ2-2, with 13 bases that match TRBD2. CDR3 length equals 18 residues. J was trimmed by 0 bases and V by 5 bases; bases with no gene match: 6. Germline V gene sequence: CDR1 MNHEY, CDR2 SMNVEV (reference sequence). The CDR3 DNA sequence: TGTGCCAGCAGTCCGACTAGCGGGGGGCAGACGAACACCGGGGAGCTGTTTTTT. Protein: CASSPTSGGQTNTGELFF.

The chain recombines TRBV6-2 or TRBV6-3 with TRBJ1-5; D not certain. The V gene lost 6 bases and the J gene lost 5 bases, with 14 bases spanning the gap. This CDR3 region has 14 residues. In germline, CDR1 is MNHEY, CDR2 SVGEGT. CDR3 DNA sequence: TGTGCCAGCAGCTCAGAGGGCAGACATCAGCCCCAGCATTTT. Protein sequence: CASSSEGRHQPQHF.

This clone was seen only a few times. V and J are TRBV19 and TRBJ1-6; D uncertain. Trimming left V 7 bases short and J 6 bases short, with 13 bases between. Germline CDR1 LNHDA, CDR2 SQIVND (reference sequence). The CDR3 spans 14 residues. CDR3 loop: CASTQTSGNSPLHF. The CDR3 DNA follows: TGTGCCAGTACCCAGACATCGGGTAATTCACCCCTCCACTTT.

The rearrangement links TRBV6-2 or TRBV6-3 to TRBJ2-1; D uncertain. The V gene lost 2 bases and the J gene lost 6 bases, with 14 bases spanning the gap. Germline CDR1 is MNHEY and CDR2 is SVGEGT. The length of the CDR3 is 15 residues. CDR3 nucleotides: TGTGCCAGCAGTTACGTTCTAGTTTCTATCAATGAGCAGTTCTTC. Protein sequence: CASSYVLVSINEQFF.

The chain carries TRBV7-9 and TRBJ2-3; 10 nucleotides match TRBD2. The V and J ends lost 4 bases and 1 base, in that order; junction bases with no gene match: 5. The germline gives CDR1 SEHNR, CDR2 FQNEAQ (reference sequence). This CDR3 is built from 16 residues. The CDR3 DNA sequence: TGTGCCAGCAGCTCAGAGCGGGGGGGCCGCACAGATACGCAGTATTTT. It yields the protein CASSSERGGRTDTQYF.

The chain carries TRBV7-8 and TRBJ1-6; D possibly corresponds to TRBD1 (5 bases). Germline-derived CDR1 and CDR2 are SGHVS and FQNEAQ. The CDR3 is made up of 14 amino acids. Trimming took off 1 base at V and 9 bases at J, with 10 bases between the two ends. The DNA of the CDR3 is TGTGCCAGCAGCTTAGAGGGGTATCGTTCACCCCTCCACTTT. Translation: CASSLEGYRSPLHF.

With regard to this clone: Other DNA sequences within the sample encode an identical CDR3. The CDR3 loop is CASSVVPANTGELFF. The CDR3 region has the DNA TGTGCCAGCAGCGTAGTACCCGCGAACACCGGGGAGCTGTTTTTT. The chain is built from TRBV9 and TRBJ2-2; D is unresolved. The CDR3 is made up of 15 amino acids. Trimming left V 0 bases short and J 0 bases short, with 6 bases between. Per germline, CDR1 SGDLS and CDR2 YYNGEE.

This clone was picked up one time. The V gene is TRBV3-1 (or the pseudogene TRBV3-2), the J gene TRBJ2-3; D possibly uses TRBD1 or TRBD2 (6 bases each). Germline V gene data show CDR1 as LGHDT and CDR2 as YNNKEL (reference sequence). The CDR3 loop spans 13 amino acids. Trimming pared 0 bases from V and 13 bases from J, leaving 14 bases between. The CDR3 here is CASSQDPGALKYF. The DNA of the CDR3 is TGTGCCAGCAGCCAAGATCCGGGGGCCCTGAAGTATTTT.

The chain combines TRBV10-3 with TRBJ2-3; 7 positions match TRBD1. The germline V gene has CDR1 ENHRY and CDR2 SYGVKD. V lost 6 bases and J lost 2; bases outside the gene matches: 5. The CDR3 length is 14 residues. The CDR3 bases are TGTGCCATCAGGGCGGACAGGAACACAGATACGCAGTATTTT. This codes for CAIRADRNTDTQYF.

The chain is built from TRBV18 and TRBJ1-2; the D is unclear. Trimming shortened V by 2 bases and J by 8 bases, and 12 bases separated the two germline ends. This CDR3 has 13 amino acids. Germline V lookup: CDR1 KGHSH, CDR2 LQKENI. This chain's CDR3 is CASSPGDDRGYTF. In nucleotides, the CDR3 is TGTGCCAGCTCACCAGGAGATGATCGAGGCTACACCTTC.

The rearrangement links TRBV4-2 to TRBJ2-7; D uncertain. This CDR3 contains 13 residues. Trimming removed 0 bases at V and 6 bases at J, with 9 bases between. CDR1 LGHNA and CDR2 YNFKEQ come from the germline V gene. The CDR3 loop reads CASSQDGRSEQYF. CDR3 nucleotides: TGTGCCAGCAGCCAAGATGGGCGCTCCGAGCAGTACTTC.

This clone has just a few counts. The genes are TRBV28 and TRBJ1-2; TRBD1 is a possible D gene (5 bases). V was cut by 4 bases and J by 8 bases, with 17 bases left in between. The CDR3 contains 14 residues. From germline, CDR1 is MDHEN and CDR2 SYDVKM. CDR3: CASSSPGWGGGYTF. DNA for the CDR3: TGTGCCAGCAGTTCCCCTGGTTGGGGGGGAGGCTACACCTTC.

CDR3 amino acids: CASSLMGFGNTIYF. Here the CDR3 DNA reads TGTGCCAGCAGCTTGATGGGATTTGGAAACACCATATATTTT. J is TRBJ1-3 and V is TRBV5-8; D remains unclear. Trimming pared 1 base from V and 3 bases from J, leaving 8 bases between. The CDR3 sequence is 14 residues long. CDR1 and CDR2 from the germline V gene are SGHTS and YDEGEE.

This clone was recorded only once. The chain joins TRBV9 to TRBJ1-1; D is undetermined. The CDR3 is 15 residues long. With 0 bases removed from V and 2 bases from J, the gap between germline ends came to 11 bases. Looked up from germline, CDR1 is SGDLS and CDR2 is YYNGEE. The CDR3 region is CASSVVVAYNTEAFF. CDR3 DNA: TGTGCCAGCAGCGTAGTTGTCGCGTATAACACTGAAGCTTTCTTT.

The chain uses TRBV23-1 and TRBJ1-1; TRBD1 aligns across 7 bases. TRBV23-1 is recorded as an ORF, its role being uncertain. The CDR3 loop spans 17 amino acids. The V gene end was trimmed by 1 base and the J gene end by 5 bases; junction bases not matched to a gene: 13. For the CDR3, the DNA is TGCGCCAGCAGTCAATGGAACGACAGGGCACCGGGAACTGAAGCTTTCTTT. Its protein product is CASSQWNDRAPGTEAFF.